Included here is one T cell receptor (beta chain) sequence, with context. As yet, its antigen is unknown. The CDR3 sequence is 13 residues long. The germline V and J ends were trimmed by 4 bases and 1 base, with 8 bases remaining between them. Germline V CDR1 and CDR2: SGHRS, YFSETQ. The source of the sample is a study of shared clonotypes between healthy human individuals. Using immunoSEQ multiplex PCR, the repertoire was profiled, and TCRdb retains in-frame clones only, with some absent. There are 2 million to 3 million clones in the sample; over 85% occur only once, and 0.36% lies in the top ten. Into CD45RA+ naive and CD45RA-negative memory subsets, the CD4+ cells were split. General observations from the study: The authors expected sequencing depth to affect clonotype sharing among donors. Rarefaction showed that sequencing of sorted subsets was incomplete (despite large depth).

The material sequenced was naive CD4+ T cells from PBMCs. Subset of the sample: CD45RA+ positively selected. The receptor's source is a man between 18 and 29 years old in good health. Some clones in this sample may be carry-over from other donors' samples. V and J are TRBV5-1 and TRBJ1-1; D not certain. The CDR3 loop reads CASSPIGNTEAFF. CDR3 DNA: TGCGCCAGCAGCCCAATCGGGAACACTGAAGCTTTCTTT.